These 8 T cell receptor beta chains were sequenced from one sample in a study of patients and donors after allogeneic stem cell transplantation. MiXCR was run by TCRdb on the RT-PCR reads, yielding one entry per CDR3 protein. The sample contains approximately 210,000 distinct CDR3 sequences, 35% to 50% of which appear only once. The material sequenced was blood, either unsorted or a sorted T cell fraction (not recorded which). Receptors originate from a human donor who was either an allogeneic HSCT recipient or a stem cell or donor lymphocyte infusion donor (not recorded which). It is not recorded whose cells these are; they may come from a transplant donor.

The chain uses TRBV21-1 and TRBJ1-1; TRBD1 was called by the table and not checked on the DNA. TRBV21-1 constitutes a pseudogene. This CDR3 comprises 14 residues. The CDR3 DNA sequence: TGTGCCAGTATAAAGGGGGCGAGAGCCACTGAAGCTTTCTTT. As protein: CASIKGARATEAFF.

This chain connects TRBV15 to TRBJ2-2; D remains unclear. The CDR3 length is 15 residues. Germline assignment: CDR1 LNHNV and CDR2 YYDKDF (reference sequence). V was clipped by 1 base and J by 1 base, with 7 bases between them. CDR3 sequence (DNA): TGTGCCACCAGCAGAGTAGTGGGGAACACCGGGGAGCTGTTTTTT. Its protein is CATSRVVGNTGELFF.

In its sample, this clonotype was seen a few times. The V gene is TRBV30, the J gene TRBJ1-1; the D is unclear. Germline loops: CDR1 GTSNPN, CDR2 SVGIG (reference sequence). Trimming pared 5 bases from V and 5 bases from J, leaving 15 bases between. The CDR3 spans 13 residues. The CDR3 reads CAWSYRVRTEAFF. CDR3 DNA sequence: TGTGCCTGGTCGTATAGGGTTCGGACTGAAGCTTTCTTT.

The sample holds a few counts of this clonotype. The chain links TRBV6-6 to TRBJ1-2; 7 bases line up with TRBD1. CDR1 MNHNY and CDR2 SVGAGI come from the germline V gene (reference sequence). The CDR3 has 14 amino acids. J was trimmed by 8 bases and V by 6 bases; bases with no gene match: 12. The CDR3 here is CASRTTGEHYGYTF. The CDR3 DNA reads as TGTGCCAGCAGAACAACAGGGGAACATTACGGCTACACCTTC.

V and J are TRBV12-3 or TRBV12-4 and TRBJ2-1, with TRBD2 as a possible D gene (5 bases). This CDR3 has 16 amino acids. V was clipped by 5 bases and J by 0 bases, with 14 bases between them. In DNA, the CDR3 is TGTGCCAGCAGTGTGCTAGCTCACAGCTCCTACAATGAGCAGTTCTTC. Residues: CASSVLAHSSYNEQFF.

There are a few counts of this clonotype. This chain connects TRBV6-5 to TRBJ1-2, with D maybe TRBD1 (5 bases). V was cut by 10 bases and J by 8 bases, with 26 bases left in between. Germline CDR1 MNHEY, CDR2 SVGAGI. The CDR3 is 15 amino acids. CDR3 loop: CATKYGTGALLGYTF. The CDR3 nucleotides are TGTGCCACAAAATACGGGACTGGGGCCCTATTGGGCTACACCTTC.

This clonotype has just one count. The CDR3 reads CASSGGKGNTIYF. Here the CDR3 DNA reads TGCGCCAGCAGTGGGGGAAAAGGAAACACCATATATTTT. This chain uses TRBV5-1 with TRBJ1-3; tentative D call: TRBD1 (5 bases). Germline loops: CDR1 SGHRS, CDR2 YFSETQ. Trimming stripped 5 bases from V and 4 bases from J, with 10 bases between. CDR3 length: 13 amino acids.

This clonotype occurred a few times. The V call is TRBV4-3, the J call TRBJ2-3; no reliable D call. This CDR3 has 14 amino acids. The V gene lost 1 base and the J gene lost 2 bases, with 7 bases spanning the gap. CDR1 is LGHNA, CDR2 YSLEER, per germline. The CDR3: CASSQALITDTQYF. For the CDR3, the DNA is TGCGCCAGCAGCCAAGCGCTGATCACAGATACGCAGTATTTT.